This paragraph covers one TCR beta chain sequence. This clonotype was observed many times. The target of this receptor is not known. No much larger clonotype is one base removed from it; base qualities were not supplied. This sample was taken from a study of spatial heterogeneity in lung cancer (dated by TCRdb to about 2019). With regard to the full study: More beta-chain than alpha-chain transcripts were consistently detected, likely reflecting higher beta-chain transcript abundance. In the raw uncorrected reads, each unique combination of TCR and UMI appeared more than ten times on average. In non-small cell lung cancer, the study made a quantitative comparison of TCR alpha and beta repertoires among multiple tumor regions, matched nontumor lung and blood. Nonsynonymous mutation counts, determined by whole-exome sequencing of tumor tissue, were related to features of the TCR repertoire. At surgery, around 200 tumor regions, around 65 matched nontumor lung samples and 45 to 60 PBMC samples were TCR-sequenced for both alpha and beta chains. Study-wide conclusions, independent of this receptor: Ubiquitous expanded tumor TCRs showed up in blood more often at tumor resection than at routine follow-up. Additional single-cell paired TCR alpha and beta sequencing was considered necessary to confirm, at a functional level, the hypothesis that regional TCRs recognize regional mutations.

The germline V gene encodes CDR1 MDHEN and CDR2 SYDVKM. From cysteine to phenylalanine, the CDR3 is 14 amino acids long. The entry retains the CDR3 DNA only, 42 bases that are in frame from base 1. V sheds 6 bases and J sheds 6 bases, leaving 18 bases between their ends. The sample's time point label, decoded: sample taken at primary tumor resection. Samples were obtained from about 69 patients with early-stage, untreated non-small cell lung cancer from the lung TRACERx cohort. For TCR sequencing, whole RNA was extracted from tumor and nontumor lung tissue, or from cryopreserved PBMC samples, and no cell sorting was done. A patient was chosen for TCR sequencing only when enough RNA was available from at least two tumor regions. Library method: 5' RACE. Instrument used: NextSeq 500. To allow correction of PCR and sequencing errors, the TCR library protocol tagged every TCR cDNA molecule with a unique molecular identifier. The authors processed their data as follows. Decombinator tools were used for TCR identification, UMI-based error correction and CDR3 extraction. Expanded TCRs were defined as those above a frequency of 2 per 1,000, corresponding to the top 1% of the tumor frequency distribution. Rényi diversity was computed with the R vegan package after subsampling each repertoire 100 times to 5,000 TCRs. CDR3 similarity networks were constructed using string-kernel similarity of amino acid triplets, with links drawn between CDR3s whose pairwise similarity was above 0.82. TCRdb's own reprocessing of the public reads used fastp at Q25 and MiXCR and kept productive beta chains. Every entry covers one CDR3 protein and lists the most common genes and DNA from its rows. These V and J calls are TCRdb output, not the study's own analysis. The sample data list approximately 11,000 distinct CDR3 sequences, and 6% to 6.5% of these were observed just once. The ten most abundant clones make up under 30% of the sample.

This chain joins TRBV28 to TRBJ2-7; TRBD1 is a possible D gene, resting on 6 matching bases. The sequences come from PBMCs, collected at surgery. This TCR derives from a male donor with early-stage non-small cell lung cancer. Here the CDR3 is given as CASRYSGVSSEQYF. The DNA reads as follows: TGTGCCAGCAGGTACTCAGGGGTGTCGAGCGAGCAGTACTTC.